This T cell receptor (beta chain) appears in the sequencing data of a study of shared clonotypes between healthy human individuals. Generated by immunoSEQ multiplex PCR, the TCRdb table keeps only in-frame clones and is missing some. The profile covers over 950,000 clones, with around 77% appearing a single time and 0.7% to 0.95% taken by the ten largest. The CDR3 runs 13 residues. CDR1 is GTSNPN and CDR2 is SVGIG in the germline V gene (reference sequence). V lost 3 bases, J lost 14 bases, and 22 bases lay in between. A single count supports this clone. The TCR comes from a man aged 18 to 30 in good health. Some clones in this sample may be carry-over from other donors' samples. Sequenced material: memory CD4+ T cells from PBMCs. This sample's subset: CD45RA-negative fraction. V gene TRBV30 combines with J gene TRBJ1-1; a weak D match, TRBD1 (6 bases). This CDR3 is CAWRPGTPQHLFF. The CDR3 nucleotides are TGTGCCTGGAGACCCGGGACACCCCAACATCTCTTCTTT.